A selection of T cell receptor beta chains follows, all from one sample in a study of blood T cell repertoires in COVID-19. Sequencing was performed with immunoSEQ multiplex PCR; in TCRdb, only in-frame clones are kept and a portion is missing. Of over 70,000 clones in the sample, approximately 80% were seen once. The sequencing input was peripheral blood. The receptors were gathered from a human donor in a cohort sampled during active COVID-19. The CDR3 runs from the conserved cysteine through the conserved F or W. Fields, in order: J gene, clone size, V gene, D gene, CDR3 protein, CDR3 DNA. A D gene is named only where the DNA matches it firmly. Not every row has a clone size; where given, it reads once, few, many or a size class.

j_gene: TRBJ2-1
abundance: -
v_gene: TRBV7-8
d_gene: -
CDR3aa: CASSLVVESEQFF
CDR3nt: TGTGCCAGCAGCTTAGTTGTAGAGAGTGAGCAGTTCTTC

j_gene: TRBJ2-7
abundance: -
v_gene: TRBV21-1
d_gene: -
CDR3aa: CASRRRPSYEQYF
CDR3nt: TGTGCCAGCCGCCGGAGACCCTCGTACGAGCAGTACTTC

j_gene: TRBJ2-5
abundance: -
v_gene: TRBV20-1
d_gene: -
CDR3aa: CSASPSGSETQYF
CDR3nt: TGCAGTGCTAGTCCATCAGGATCGGAGACCCAGTACTTC

j_gene: TRBJ2-3
abundance: -
v_gene: TRBV28
d_gene: TRBD2
CDR3aa: CASMLLAGVKGADTQYF
CDR3nt: TGTGCCAGCATGTTACTAGCGGGAGTTAAGGGTGCAGATACGCAGTATTTT

j_gene: TRBJ2-1
abundance: -
v_gene: TRBV19
d_gene: -
CDR3aa: CASRDITYNEQFF
CDR3nt: TGTGCCAGTCGGGACATCACCTACAATGAGCAGTTCTTC

j_gene: TRBJ2-1
abundance: -
v_gene: TRBV6-1
d_gene: -
CDR3aa: CASSASPYPGSRNNEQFF
CDR3nt: TGTGCCAGCAGTGCCTCCCCATACCCGGGTTCGAGAAACAATGAGCAGTTCTTC

j_gene: TRBJ1-1
abundance: -
v_gene: TRBV6-6
d_gene: -
CDR3aa: CASRSGNAEAFF
CDR3nt: TGTGCCAGCAGGTCAGGGAACGCTGAAGCTTTCTTT

j_gene: TRBJ1-2
abundance: -
v_gene: TRBV7-9
d_gene: -
CDR3aa: CASSLGPDSLTNYGYTF
CDR3nt: TGTGCCAGCAGCTTAGGTCCGGACAGTCTTACTAACTATGGCTACACCTTC

j_gene: TRBJ1-1
abundance: once
v_gene: TRBV19
d_gene: TRBD1
CDR3aa: CASSSRGLTEAFF
CDR3nt: TGTGCCAGTAGTAGCAGGGGGTTAACTGAAGCTTTCTTT

j_gene: TRBJ2-7
abundance: -
v_gene: TRBV3-1/TRBV3-2
d_gene: -
CDR3aa: CASSQDPGNYEQYF
CDR3nt: TGTGCCAGCAGCCAAGATCCAGGGAACTACGAGCAGTACTTC

j_gene: TRBJ2-3
abundance: -
v_gene: TRBV5-6
d_gene: -
CDR3aa: CASSLFWLKNTDTQYF
CDR3nt: TGTGCCAGCAGCTTGTTCTGGCTCAAAAACACAGATACGCAGTATTTT

j_gene: TRBJ2-7
abundance: few
v_gene: TRBV4-3
d_gene: TRBD1
CDR3aa: CASSQDYRGRGEQYF
CDR3nt: TGCGCCAGCAGCCAAGACTACAGGGGGCGAGGCGAGCAGTACTTC

j_gene: TRBJ2-1
abundance: -
v_gene: TRBV18
d_gene: -
CDR3aa: CASSTLVEQFF
CDR3nt: TGTGCCAGCTCAACGTTAGTTGAGCAGTTCTTC

j_gene: TRBJ2-7
abundance: few
v_gene: TRBV4-3
d_gene: TRBD1
CDR3aa: CASSQVTGGGEQYF
CDR3nt: TGCGCCAGCAGCCAAGTCACAGGGGGTGGCGAGCAGTACTTC

j_gene: TRBJ2-1
abundance: -
v_gene: TRBV28
d_gene: -
CDR3aa: CASSLGGLFLRDEQFF
CDR3nt: TGTGCCAGCAGCTTAGGGGGACTCTTCCTTCGGGATGAGCAGTTCTTC

j_gene: TRBJ1-5
abundance: -
v_gene: TRBV2
d_gene: -
CDR3aa: CASSTFGVGGQPQHF
CDR3nt: TGTGCCAGCAGTACTTTCGGGGTAGGGGGTCAGCCCCAGCATTTT

j_gene: TRBJ2-5
abundance: -
v_gene: TRBV7-7
d_gene: TRBD1
CDR3aa: CASSRTRDRQETQYF
CDR3nt: TGTGCTAGCAGCAGGACCCGGGACAGGCAAGAGACCCAGTACTTC

j_gene: TRBJ1-5
abundance: -
v_gene: TRBV28
d_gene: -
CDR3aa: CASSSDSNQPQHF
CDR3nt: TGTGCCAGCAGCTCAGATAGCAATCAGCCCCAGCATTTT